The T cell receptor delta chain described here comes from a study of gamma-delta T cells after stem cell transplantation. This clone turned up a few times. At residue 14, the translated DNA and the protein in TCRdb do not agree; the protein given here is derived from the DNA. TCRdb reran clone calling via CATT on the RT-PCR reads. The table records approximately 2,300 delta-chain clones, approximately 5.6% of them present only once. The CDR3 is 19 residues long. Trimming took off 3 bases at V and 4 bases at J, with 29 bases between the two ends. The germline V gene encodes CDR1 GEAIGNYY and CDR2 EKD. Sequences were obtained from gamma-delta T cells. The V call is TRDV2, the J call TRDJ1; TRDD2 might be the D (5 bases). The sequence derives from a human donor. It is not recorded whose cells these are; they may come from a transplant donor. CDR3 amino acids: CACDLLSPSRQKSVDKLIF. CDR3 nucleotide sequence: TGTGCCTGTGACCTCCTCTCCCCTTCACGGCAGAAGAGTGTCGATAAACTCATCTTT.